These T cell receptor beta chains were read from a single sample in a study of cytomegalovirus exposure and HLA in healthy donors. The assay was immunoSEQ multiplex PCR, and TCRdb's table has in-frame clones only and misses some. This listing includes 150,000 to 200,000 clones. The sequenced sample consisted of PBMCs. These receptor sequences come from a woman aged 18-29 years in good health and CMV-seropositive. Both conserved end residues are part of each CDR3. D genes are given only for firm matches.

v_call,d_call,j_call,cdr3_aa,cdr3_nt
TRBV19,TRBD1,TRBJ2-7,CASSLEHRGYEQYF,TGTGCCAGTAGTCTCGAACACAGGGGCTACGAGCAGTACTTC
TRBV6-5,TRBD1,TRBJ1-2,CASRRDRRVGYTF,TGTGCCAGCAGACGGGACAGGCGCGTTGGCTACACCTTC
TRBV5-1,NA,TRBJ2-2,CASSPGTLWGAGELFF,TGCGCCAGCAGCCCCGGGACATTGTGGGGTGCCGGGGAGCTGTTTTTT
TRBV5-1,NA,TRBJ1-4,CASSVQGYPTNEKLFF,TGCGCCAGCAGTGTCCAGGGGTACCCAACTAATGAAAAACTGTTTTTT
TRBV5-1,TRBD1,TRBJ2-4,CASSPDRGNIQYF,TGCGCCAGCAGCCCGGACAGGGGTAACATTCAGTACTTC
TRBV7-9,NA,TRBJ2-7,CASSYQQGFSYEQYF,TGTGCCAGCAGCTATCAACAGGGATTTTCCTACGAGCAGTACTTC
TRBV5-1,NA,TRBJ1-3,CASSLAVGSGNTIYF,TGCGCCAGCAGCTTGGCTGTGGGCTCGGGAAACACCATATATTTT
TRBV5-4,TRBD1,TRBJ1-2,CASSTTGGGGYTF,TGTGCCAGCAGCACGACAGGGGGGGGAGGCTACACCTTC
TRBV6-5,TRBD2,TRBJ2-7,CASSYTGTSGQHEQYF,TGTGCCAGCAGTTACACCGGGACTAGCGGGCAACACGAGCAGTACTTC
TRBV27,NA,TRBJ1-5,CASSFNRENNQPQHF,TGTGCCAGCAGTTTCAACAGGGAGAACAATCAGCCCCAGCATTTT
TRBV30,NA,TRBJ2-7,CAWRTGGGSLDEQYF,TGTGCCTGGCGGACGGGGGGCGGGAGTCTAGACGAGCAGTACTTC
TRBV6-5,NA,TRBJ1-1,CASSRAGGYTEAFF,TGTGCCAGCAGCCGAGCGGGGGGGTACACTGAAGCTTTCTTT
TRBV4-1,TRBD2,TRBJ2-1,CASSRWLAAYNEQFF,TGCGCCAGCAGCCGTTGGCTAGCGGCCTACAATGAGCAGTTCTTC
TRBV10-3,TRBD2,TRBJ2-1,CAIKSGGWDEQFF,TGTGCCATCAAGAGCGGGGGCTGGGATGAGCAGTTCTTC
TRBV2,TRBD2,TRBJ2-1,CASSVPSASGTPLDEQFF,TGTGCCAGCAGTGTGCCCTCTGCTAGCGGGACCCCCTTGGATGAGCAGTTCTTC
TRBV6-1,TRBD2,TRBJ2-7,CASSRLILADYEQYF,TGTGCCAGCAGCCGGCTTATTCTAGCGGACTACGAGCAGTACTTC
TRBV5-4,NA,TRBJ2-7,CASSLRWDISSYEQYF,TGTGCCAGCAGTTTAAGGTGGGACATAAGCTCCTACGAGCAGTACTTC
TRBV5-1,TRBD2,TRBJ2-1,CASSSIGRGGDEQFF,TGCGCCAGCAGCTCGATCGGGCGGGGGGGCGATGAGCAGTTCTTC
TRBV9,TRBD1,TRBJ2-2,CASSVETGATGELFF,TGTGCCAGCAGCGTAGAGACAGGGGCCACCGGGGAGCTGTTTTTT